Listed below are T cell receptor beta chains from one sample, sequenced in a study of blood T cell repertoires in COVID-19. Profiling relied on immunoSEQ multiplex PCR, and the TCRdb table lists in-frame clones only, not all of them. The sample carries roughly 90,000 clones, around 82% recorded once. Sequenced material: peripheral blood. The receptors come from a human donor in a cohort sampled during active COVID-19. Both conserved end residues are part of each CDR3. The D gene is left open where the match is weak. Not all rows give a size; the values are once, few, many and, for expanded clones, a class.

TRBV27,NA,NA,TRBJ1-1,CASSRPPIAGTEAFF,TGTGCCAGCAGTCGACCCCCGATCGCAGGCACTGAAGCTTTCTTT
TRBV4-1,NA,NA,TRBJ1-2,CASSQDTGPYTF,TGCGCCAGCAGCCAAGATACAGGACCCTACACCTTC
TRBV11-3,NA,NA,TRBJ1-5,CASTSSSGRNQPQHF,TGTGCCAGCACCAGCTCTAGCGGACGCAATCAGCCCCAGCATTTT
TRBV6-5,NA,NA,TRBJ2-7,CASSYYDSYYEQYF,TGTGCCAGCAGTTACTACGACAGCTACTACGAGCAGTACTTC
TRBV19,NA,TRBD1,TRBJ2-1,CASSIGDRFIF,TGTGCCAGTAGTATAGGGGACAGGTTCATCTTC
TRBV2,NA,TRBD1,TRBJ1-2,CASSETGNYGYTF,TGTGCCAGCAGTGAGACAGGGAACTATGGCTACACCTTC
TRBV7-3,NA,NA,TRBJ2-3,CASSVGGGADTQYF,TGTGCCAGCAGCGTGGGAGGGGGAGCAGATACGCAGTATTTT
TRBV11-2,NA,NA,TRBJ1-3,CASTRFLGGANGNTIYF,TGTGCCAGCACCCGTTTTCTTGGGGGGGCGAATGGAAACACCATATATTTT
TRBV25-1,NA,NA,TRBJ2-3,CASSDLYTQYF,TGTGCCAGCAGTGACCTTTATACGCAGTATTTT
TRBV7-3,once,TRBD2,TRBJ2-3,CASSLMARGGGTQYF,TGTGCCAGCAGCTTAATGGCGCGAGGCGGGGGGACGCAGTATTTT
TRBV10-3,NA,TRBD2,TRBJ2-1,CAIGPGTSGGNNEQFF,TGTGCCATCGGGCCAGGGACTAGCGGGGGTAACAATGAGCAGTTCTTC
TRBV5-1,NA,TRBD1,TRBJ2-3,CASSLGGQGSTDTQYF,TGCGCCAGCAGCTTGGGGGGACAGGGGAGCACAGATACGCAGTATTTT
TRBV9,NA,TRBD1,TRBJ1-3,CASSVALQGASGNTIYF,TGTGCCAGCAGCGTAGCTCTACAGGGGGCCAGTGGAAACACCATATATTTT
TRBV15,NA,NA,TRBJ1-2,CATSRPVPGAGDYTF,TGTGCCACCAGCAGGCCCGTACCAGGGGCGGGTGACTACACCTTC
TRBV19,few,TRBD1,TRBJ1-6,CASSIAGGGSPLHF,TGTGCCAGTAGTATAGCAGGGGGTGGTTCACCCCTCCACTTT
TRBV7-2,NA,TRBD2,TRBJ2-3,CASSPTGGVDTQYF,TGTGCCAGCAGCCCCACGGGGGGGGTAGATACGCAGTATTTT
TRBV6-5,NA,TRBD2,TRBJ2-1,CASTITSGSPNEQFF,TGTGCCAGCACCATAACTAGCGGGAGCCCCAATGAGCAGTTCTTC
TRBV24-1,NA,NA,TRBJ2-1,CATSERVYGEQFF,TGTGCCACCAGTGAGAGGGTTTATGGTGAGCAGTTCTTC
TRBV29-1,NA,TRBD2,TRBJ2-1,CSVVLSSGGANEQFF,TGCAGCGTTGTCCTGTCTAGCGGGGGGGCCAATGAGCAGTTCTTC
TRBV19,NA,NA,TRBJ2-1,CASKDGGRRNEQFF,TGTGCCAGTAAGGATGGGGGGAGGAGGAATGAGCAGTTCTTC
TRBV25-1,NA,NA,TRBJ2-7,CASTQGFTGEQYF,TGTGCCAGTACCCAGGGCTTCACGGGCGAGCAGTACTTC
TRBV5-1,NA,NA,TRBJ2-3,CASSSGTISTDTQYF,TGCGCCAGCAGCTCCGGGACAATTAGCACAGATACGCAGTATTTT
TRBV5-1,NA,NA,TRBJ2-7,CASSPGRSYEQYF,TGCGCCAGCAGCCCCGGGAGATCCTACGAGCAGTACTTC
TRBV5-1,NA,NA,TRBJ1-1,CASSPRGLNTEAFF,TGCGCCAGCAGCCCACGAGGGTTGAACACTGAAGCTTTCTTT
TRBV19,NA,NA,TRBJ1-2,CASSGTGGDIRYGYTF,TGTGCCAGTAGTGGAACAGGAGGGGATATTCGGTATGGCTACACCTTC
TRBV27,NA,TRBD1,TRBJ1-1,CASRQDRGPTEAFF,TGTGCCAGCAGGCAGGACAGGGGGCCAACTGAAGCTTTCTTT
TRBV7-6,NA,TRBD2,TRBJ2-1,CASSLEPSSGGDKQFF,TGTGCCAGCAGCTTAGAACCGTCCAGCGGGGGAGACAAGCAGTTCTTC